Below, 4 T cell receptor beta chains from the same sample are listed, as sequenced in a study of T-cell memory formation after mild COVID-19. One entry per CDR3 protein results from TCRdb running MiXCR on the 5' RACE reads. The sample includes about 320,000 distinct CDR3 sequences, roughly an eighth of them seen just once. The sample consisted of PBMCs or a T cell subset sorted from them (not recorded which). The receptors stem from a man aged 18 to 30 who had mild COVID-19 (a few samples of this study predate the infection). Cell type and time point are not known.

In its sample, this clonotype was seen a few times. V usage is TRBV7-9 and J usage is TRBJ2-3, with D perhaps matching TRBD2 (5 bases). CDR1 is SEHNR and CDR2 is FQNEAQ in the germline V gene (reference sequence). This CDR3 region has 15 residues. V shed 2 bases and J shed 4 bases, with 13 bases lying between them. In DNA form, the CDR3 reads TGTGCCAGCAGCTTATTTGCGGTCGGGGCAGATACGCAGTATTTT. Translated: CASSLFAVGADTQYF.

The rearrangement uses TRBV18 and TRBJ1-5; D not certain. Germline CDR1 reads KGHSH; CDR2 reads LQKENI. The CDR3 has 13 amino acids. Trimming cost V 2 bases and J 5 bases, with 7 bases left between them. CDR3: CASSPEGYQPQHF. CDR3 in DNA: TGTGCCAGCTCACCAGAGGGATATCAGCCCCAGCATTTT.

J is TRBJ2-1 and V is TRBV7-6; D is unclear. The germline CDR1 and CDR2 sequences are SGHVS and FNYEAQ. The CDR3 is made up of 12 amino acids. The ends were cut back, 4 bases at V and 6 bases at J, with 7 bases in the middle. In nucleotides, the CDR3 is TGTGCCAGCAGCTACCCTGGCAATGAGCAGTTCTTC. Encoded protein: CASSYPGNEQFF.

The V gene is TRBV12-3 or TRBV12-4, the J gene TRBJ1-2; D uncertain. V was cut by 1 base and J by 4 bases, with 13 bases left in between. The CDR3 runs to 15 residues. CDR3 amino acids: CASSLVTGMGYGYTF. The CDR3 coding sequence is TGTGCCAGCAGTTTAGTGACCGGAATGGGCTATGGCTACACCTTC.